Shown below are 12 T cell receptor beta chains from a single sample sequenced in a study of shared clonotypes between healthy human individuals. Profiled with immunoSEQ multiplex PCR; TCRdb holds only in-frame clones, not every one. The sample carries 2.3 million or so clones, approximately 93% recorded once. Input material: naive CD4+ T cells from PBMCs. Noted subset: CD45RA+ positively selected. The receptors were sampled from a man between 18 and 35 years old in good health. Some clones in this sample may be carry-over from other donors' samples.

The J gene is TRBJ2-5, the V gene TRBV7-2, with D possibly TRBD1 on 5 matching bases. V was clipped by 3 bases and J by 5 bases, with 10 bases between them. CDR1 is SGHTA and CDR2 is FQGNSA in the germline V gene. CDR3 length equals 13 residues. The CDR3 coding sequence is TGTGCCAGCAGCTTCAGGGCAGGGGAGACCCAGTACTTC. As protein: CASSFRAGETQYF. Complete variable domain (other parts from reference TRBV7-2 and TRBJ2-5): GAGVSQSPSNKVTEKGKDVELRCDPISGHTALYWYRQSLGQGLEFLIYFQGNSAPDKSGLPSDRFSAERTGGSVSTLTIQRTQQEDSAVYLCASSFRAGETQYFGPGTRLLVL.

The CDR3 spells CASSLGQSVDEQFF. The CDR3 DNA sequence: TGTGCCAGCAGCTTAGGACAGTCAGTCGATGAGCAGTTCTTC. The chain couples TRBV7-3 to TRBJ2-1; D is perhaps TRBD1 (6 bases). Germline CDR1 SGHTA, CDR2 FQGTGA. The CDR3 has 14 residues. V dropped 2 bases and J dropped 8 bases, with 13 bases sitting between them.

V and J are TRBV29-1 and TRBJ2-3; D is unresolved. The CDR3 covers 14 residues. Germline lookup yields CDR1 SQVTM and CDR2 ANQGSEA. The V end lost 0 bases, the J end lost 0 bases, and 7 bases lay between the germline ends. CDR3 protein: CSVEEATSTDTQYF. The CDR3, as DNA: TGCAGCGTTGAAGAAGCCACTAGCACAGATACGCAGTATTTT.

This clone was counted once. The genes are TRBV28 and TRBJ2-7; 9 positions match TRBD2. This CDR3 comprises 14 residues. In germline, CDR1 is MDHEN, CDR2 SYDVKM. Losses at the gene ends were 5 bases for V and 9 bases for J; bases not matched to a gene: 11. The CDR3 DNA is TGTGCCAGCAGTATTATAGCGGGGGCCCTAGGGCAGTACTTC. Translation: CASSIIAGALGQYF.

The chain carries TRBV11-2 and TRBJ2-1; 10 nucleotides match TRBD2. V lost 5 bases, J lost 2 bases, and 3 bases stayed unmatched. Germline V lookup: CDR1 SGHAT, CDR2 FQNNGV. This CDR3 is 15 amino acids long. The DNA for the CDR3 is TGTGCCAGCAGCCTACTAGCGGGACCCTACAATGAGCAGTTCTTC. Its protein product is CASSLLAGPYNEQFF.

The chain combines TRBV15 with TRBJ1-4; TRBD1 is a possible D gene (6 bases). The CDR3 covers 15 residues. Trimming removed 0 bases at V and 10 bases at J, with 15 bases between. Germline V gene data show CDR1 as LNHNV and CDR2 as YYDKDF (reference sequence). The CDR3 DNA reads as TGTGCCACCAGCAGAGACAGGGGTGAAGTGGGAAAACTGTTTTTT. Its protein product is CATSRDRGEVGKLFF.

This clone was found a few times. The chain combines TRBV30 with TRBJ1-1; D perhaps matches TRBD1 (5 bases). CDR3 length: 11 amino acids. CDR1 is GTSNPN, CDR2 SVGIG, per germline (reference sequence). V lost 0 bases, J lost 6 bases, and 5 bases lay in between. The CDR3 protein is CAWSVQAEAFF. As DNA, the CDR3 is TGTGCCTGGAGTGTACAGGCTGAAGCTTTCTTT.

The V gene is TRBV10-3, the J gene TRBJ2-1, with a possible D match to TRBD2 (7 bases). The CDR3 contains 13 residues. Trimming stripped 0 bases from V and 15 bases from J, with 15 bases between. Germline V CDR1 and CDR2: ENHRY, SYGVKD. CDR3 amino acids: CAISESGAGAAFF. CDR3 in DNA: TGTGCCATCAGTGAGTCGGGGGCGGGAGCCGCGTTCTTC.

The chain has TRBV5-4 and TRBJ2-7; D is possibly TRBD1 or TRBD2 (6 bases each). CDR1 is SGHNT, CDR2 YYREEE, per germline (reference sequence). The V end lost 7 bases, the J end lost 5 bases, and 16 bases lay between the germline ends. CDR3 size: 13 residues. CDR3: CASHQGTRDEQYF. The CDR3 DNA reads as TGTGCCAGCCACCAGGGGACTCGCGACGAGCAGTACTTC. Full variable domain (rest looked up from reference TRBV5-4 and TRBJ2-7): ETGVTQSPTHLIKTRGQQVTLRCSSQSGHNTVSWYQQALGQGPQFIFQYYREEENGRGNFPPRFSGLQFPNYSSELNVNALELDDSALYLCASHQGTRDEQYFGPGTRLTVT.

As to this clone: The same CDR3 also results from other DNA sequences found in this sample. This chain joins TRBV28 and TRBJ1-1; D remains unclear. The V end lost 3 bases, the J end lost 3 bases, and 5 bases lay between the germline ends. Per the germline V gene, CDR1 is MDHEN and CDR2 is SYDVKM. The CDR3 spans 12 residues. CDR3 region: CASSFIHTEAFF. CDR3 in DNA: TGTGCCAGCAGTTTCATCCACACTGAAGCTTTCTTT.

The chain joins TRBV19 to TRBJ1-2, with D perhaps matching TRBD1 (6 bases). Trimming removed 5 bases at V and 0 bases at J, with 25 bases between. Germline V CDR1 and CDR2: LNHDA, SQIVND (reference sequence). The CDR3 totals 19 residues. CDR3 coding DNA: TGTGCCAGTAGTGCTGAAACAGGGAAGTTAGGAGGAGCTAACTATGGCTACACCTTC. Translating gives CASSAETGKLGGANYGYTF.

This chain uses TRBV28 with TRBJ2-4; D remains ambiguous. V was shortened by 3 bases and J by 9 bases, with 12 bases between the two germline ends. Germline V CDR1 and CDR2: MDHEN, SYDVKM. CDR3 size: 13 residues. This CDR3 is CASSLGVLGIQYF. CDR3 nucleotide sequence: TGTGCCAGCAGTTTGGGTGTCCTGGGCATTCAGTACTTC.